This TCR beta chain was sequenced for a study of OX40 agonist ivuxolimab in advanced cancers. Notes on the research overall: Ivuxolimab was an agonistic, fully human IgG2 monoclonal antibody directed against OX40 (CD134), a costimulatory receptor. Intravenous ivuxolimab was administered to patients every 2 weeks at six dose levels: 0.01, 0.1, 0.3, 1.5, 3 and 10 mg/kg. Of the approximately 50 dose-escalation patients, hepatocellular carcinoma was present in around 20, melanoma in roughly 15, renal cell carcinoma in 9 and head and neck cancer in 9. In the dose-escalation cohort, around four fifths of patients were male, and the mean age was 60 years with a range of roughly 20 to 80. Patients were allowed to have had prior anti-PD-1, anti-PD-L1 or anti-CTLA-4 therapy, and more than 35% of the dose-escalation patients had been treated with checkpoint inhibitors. Three dose-escalation patients achieved partial responses, one with hepatocellular carcinoma and two with cutaneous melanoma. The purpose of peripheral TCRbeta sequencing was to test whether ivuxolimab changed TCR sequence diversity and led to clonal T-cell expansion. The paper reports the monotherapy dose-escalation portion (N ≈ 50 patients) of the phase I ivuxolimab trial. What the work shows at the level of the full study, not this receptor alone: The antigen specificity of the peripheral T cells that underwent clonal expansion was not determined. After ivuxolimab, CD8+ T cells had more expanded clones than CD4+ T cells on average. Low levels of normalized T-cell clonal expansion were also seen in some nonresponding patients. At doses of 0.1 to 3.0 mg/kg, clonal expansion of both CD4+ and CD8+ blood T cells was observed from baseline to week 6. In the 0.1-3.0 mg/kg groups, partial responders had among the lowest normalized peripheral clonal expansion, particularly in CD8+ T cells.

The trial excluded patients who had a history of autoimmune disease or were on systemic immunosuppression. Peripheral blood for TCR sequencing was collected from all dose cohorts at baseline, on cycle 4 day 1, and on cycle 7 day 1. Samples came from an open-label, multicenter, first-in-human phase I dose-escalation trial of ivuxolimab. Adults with locally advanced or metastatic melanoma, renal cell, hepatocellular, or head and neck squamous cell carcinoma were enrolled in the trial. CD4+ and CD8+ T cells were sorted separately from peripheral blood before TCR sequencing. The cysteine opens and the phenylalanine closes a CDR3 of 16 amino acids. Left in the record is the CDR3 DNA by itself, 48 bases read in frame from the first base. Clipping removes 4 bases from V and 5 bases from J, with 11 as the unmatched junction base count. Per the germline V gene, LGHNA is the CDR1 and YSLEER is the CDR2. Comments on this clone: The target of this receptor is not known. The record has no base qualities; no much larger clone is one base away.

To sequence the TCRbeta CDR3 region, genomic DNA was isolated from the sorted cells. The immunoSEQ Assay was used for sequencing of TCRbeta CDR3 regions. Entries here come from immuneACCESS through TCRdb and include only in-frame sequences with V and J called. Some clones fail to appear in such tables; in the studies checked, an unresolved V gene covers under half of the shortfall, and the cause of the remainder is unknown. A total of 65,000 to 85,000 clones appear in this sample, approximately 84% of them only once. The ten largest clones represent about 7.3% of the sample. Source: CD4+ or CD8+ T cells sorted from blood, taken in a trial of the OX40 agonist ivuxolimab. This sequence originates from an adult with an advanced solid tumor such as melanoma, head and neck, liver or kidney cancer. The rearranged segments are TRBV4-3 and TRBJ2-1, and TRBD1 aligns with 7 junction nucleotides. In nucleotides, the sequence is TGCGCCAGCAGCCGGCTGACAGGGTGGAACGACAATGAGCAGTTCTTC. Translated, this gives CASSRLTGWNDNEQFF.